This note documents a single T cell receptor (beta chain) sequence. There are 13 residues in the CDR3. CDR1 is GTSNPN, CDR2 SVGIG, per germline (reference sequence). Trimming took off 0 bases at V and 6 bases at J, with 8 bases between the two ends. This specimen belongs to a study of control samples from healthy donors and cancer patients. TCRdb keeps only in-frame clones here, not all; method: immunoSEQ multiplex PCR. Here the sample spans approximately 120,000 clones, about 90% being singletons. Sequencing was carried out using blood. This sequence originates from a man between 18 and 29 years old in good health. This sequence joins TRBV30 and TRBJ2-2; D may match TRBD1 or TRBD2 (5 bases each). The chain's CDR3 is CAWSVPGPGELFF. The CDR3 DNA reads as TGTGCCTGGAGTGTTCCGGGGCCCGGGGAGCTGTTTTTT.